The source of this TCR beta chain is a study of cytomegalovirus exposure and HLA in healthy donors. Notes on this clone: Its antigen is undetermined.

PCR employed 60 Vbeta and 13 Jbeta primers. Original handling: About 12 million of the 60 million to 80 million unique TCR beta chains counted in a later analysis were shared. Libraries were prepared by immunoSEQ multiplex PCR; TCRdb keeps only in-frame clonotypes and omits some of them. Clone size and the V and J calls come from that table; the DNA yielded D and trimming. The sample lists about 110,000 clones, roughly two thirds occurring once. The CDR3 has 16 residues. Germline V gene sequence: CDR1 SGHRS, CDR2 YFSETQ. Losses at the gene ends were 3 bases for V and 3 bases for J; bases not matched to a gene: 8. Study-level points and caveats: Most of the TCR beta V segments (in an earlier analysis) were productive either about 87% or about 30% of the time.

Sequencing was performed on PBMCs. This chain joins TRBV5-1 and TRBJ2-3; TRBD2 aligns across 9 bases. This TCR was sampled from a man aged 35 to 55 in good health and CMV-seronegative. As DNA, the CDR3 is TGCGCCAGCAGCTCGGCCGGGAGCGGGAGGACAGATACGCAGTATTTT. Translated: CASSSAGSGRTDTQYF. The full variable domain, completed using reference TRBV5-1 and TRBJ2-3, is KAGVTQTPRYLIKTRGQQVTLSCSPISGHRSVSWYQQTPGQGLQFLFEYFSETQRNKGNFPGRFSGRQFSNSRSEMNVSTLELGDSALYLCASSSAGSGRTDTQYFGPGTRLTVL.